This TCR beta chain was identified during a study of regulatory T cells in long-lasting Graves disease. With 3 bases removed from V and 9 bases from J, the gap between germline ends came to 15 bases. This CDR3 spans 15 amino acids. CDR1 and CDR2 from the germline V gene are MDHEN and SYDVKM. In the case of this clonotype: The antigen is unknown.

Study-wide findings and caveats: Compared with new cases, persistent Graves' patients showed reduced TCR diversity.

TCR beta libraries were built with iRepertoire HTBI primers and Arm-PCR of CDR3 regions. MiXCR, run by TCRdb on the multiplex PCR reads, gives a single entry per CDR3 protein. The data hold 420,000 or so distinct CDR3 sequences, with about 17% observed a single time. Documented time point: newly diagnosed GD, antithyroid drugs for less than 3 months. The authors made the TCR library using RNA they extracted from PBMCs. The same data also contributed to another study, on T cells in Graves' hyperthyroidism and ophthalmopathy. That report notes: Initially, a first-round RT-PCR of the TCR CDR3 employed the HTBI primer set.

The material sequenced was peripheral blood mononuclear cells (PBMCs), taken at new diagnosis, from a patient treated with antithyroid drugs. The chain joins TRBV28 to TRBJ1-6; maybe TRBD1 (5 bases). This clonotype was obtained from a woman between 18 and 29 years old with Graves disease. CDR3 loop: CASSFPGRLSSPLHF. The CDR3 DNA is TGTGCCAGCAGTTTTCCGGGACGGCTTAGTTCACCCCTCCACTTT.